This TCR beta chain is drawn from a study of early stage breast cancer tumors. This clone was recorded once. Assay used: immunoSEQ multiplex PCR; TCRdb lists only in-frame clones, some missing. Seen here are approximately 75,000 clones, 80% observed once, and the top ten hold approximately 4.5%. Unmatched junction bases numbered 5, after V lost 2 bases and J lost 7 bases. There are 13 residues in the CDR3. CDR1 is SGHNT and CDR2 is YYREEE in the germline V gene (reference sequence). The clonotype originates from a person aged 35-55 years with breast cancer. Sample: blood. The chain has TRBV5-4 and TRBJ2-7; the match to TRBD2 covers 8 bases. The CDR3 DNA follows: TGTGCCAGCAGCTTACGGGAGGGAGGGGAGCAGTACTTC. This codes for CASSLREGGEQYF.